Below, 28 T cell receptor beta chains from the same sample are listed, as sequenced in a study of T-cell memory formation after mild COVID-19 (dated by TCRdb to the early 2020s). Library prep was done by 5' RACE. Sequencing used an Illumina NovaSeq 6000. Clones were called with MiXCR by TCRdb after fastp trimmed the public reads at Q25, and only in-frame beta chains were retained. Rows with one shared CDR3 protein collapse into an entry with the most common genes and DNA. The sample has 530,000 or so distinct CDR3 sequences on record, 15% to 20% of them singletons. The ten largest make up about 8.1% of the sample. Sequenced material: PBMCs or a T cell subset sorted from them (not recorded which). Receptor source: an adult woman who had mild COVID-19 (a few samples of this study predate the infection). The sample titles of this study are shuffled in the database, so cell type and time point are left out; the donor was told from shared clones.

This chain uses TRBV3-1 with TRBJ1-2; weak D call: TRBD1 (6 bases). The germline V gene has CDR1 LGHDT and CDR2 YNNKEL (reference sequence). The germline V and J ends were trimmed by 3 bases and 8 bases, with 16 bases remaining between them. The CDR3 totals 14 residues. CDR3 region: CASSQNNRVFGYTF. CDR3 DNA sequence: TGTGCCAGCAGCCAGAACAACAGGGTTTTCGGCTACACCTTC.

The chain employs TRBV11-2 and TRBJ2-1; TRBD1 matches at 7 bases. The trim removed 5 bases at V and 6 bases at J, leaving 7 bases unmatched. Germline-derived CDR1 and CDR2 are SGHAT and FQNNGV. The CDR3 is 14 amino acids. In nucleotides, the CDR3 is TGTGCCAGCAGCCGGGGACAGTTAGGCAATGAGCAGTTCTTC. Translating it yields CASSRGQLGNEQFF.

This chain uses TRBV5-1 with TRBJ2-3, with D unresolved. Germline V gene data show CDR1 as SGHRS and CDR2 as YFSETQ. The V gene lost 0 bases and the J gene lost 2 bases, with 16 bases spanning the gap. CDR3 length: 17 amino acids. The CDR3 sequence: CASSLGHSGDVTDTQYF. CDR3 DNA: TGCGCCAGCAGCTTGGGTCACAGTGGAGACGTCACAGATACGCAGTATTTT.

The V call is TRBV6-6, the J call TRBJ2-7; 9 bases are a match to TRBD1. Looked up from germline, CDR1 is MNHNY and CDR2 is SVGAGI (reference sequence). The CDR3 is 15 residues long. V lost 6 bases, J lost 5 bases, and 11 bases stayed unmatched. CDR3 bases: TGTGCCAGCAGACCCTTACAGGGGGCGGGGAACGAGCAGTACTTC. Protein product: CASRPLQGAGNEQYF.

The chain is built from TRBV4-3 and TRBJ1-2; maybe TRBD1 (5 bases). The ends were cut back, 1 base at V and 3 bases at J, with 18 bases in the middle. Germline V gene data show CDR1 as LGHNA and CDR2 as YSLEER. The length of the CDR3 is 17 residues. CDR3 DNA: TGCGCCAGCAGCCAAGCCCAACACTTGACAGATCACTATGGCTACACCTTC. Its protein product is CASSQAQHLTDHYGYTF.

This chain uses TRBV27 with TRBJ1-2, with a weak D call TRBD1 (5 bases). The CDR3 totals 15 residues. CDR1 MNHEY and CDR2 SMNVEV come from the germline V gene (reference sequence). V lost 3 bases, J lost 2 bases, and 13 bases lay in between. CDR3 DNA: TGTGCCAGCAGTTTGGCCCCTCAGGGAAACTATGGCTACACCTTC. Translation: CASSLAPQGNYGYTF.

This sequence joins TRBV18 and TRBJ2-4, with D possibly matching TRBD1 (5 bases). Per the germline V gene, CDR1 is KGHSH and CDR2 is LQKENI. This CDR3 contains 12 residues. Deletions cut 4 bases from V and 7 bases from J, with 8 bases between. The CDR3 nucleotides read TGTGCCAGCTCACATCCAGGGAACATTCAGTACTTC. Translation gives CASSHPGNIQYF. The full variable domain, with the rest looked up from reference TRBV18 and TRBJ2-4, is NAGVMQNPRHLVRRRGQEARLRCSPMKGHSHVYWYRQLPEEGLKFMVYLQKENIIDESGMPKERFSAEFPKEGPSILRIQQVVRGDSAAYFCASSHPGNIQYFGAGTRLSVL.

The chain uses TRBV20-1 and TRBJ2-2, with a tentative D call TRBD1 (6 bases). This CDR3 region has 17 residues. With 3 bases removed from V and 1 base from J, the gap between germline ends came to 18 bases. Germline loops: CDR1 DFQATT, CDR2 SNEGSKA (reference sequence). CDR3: CSARPLEGTLNTGELFF. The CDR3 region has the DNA TGCAGTGCTAGGCCACTAGAGGGGACATTGAACACCGGGGAGCTGTTTTTT.

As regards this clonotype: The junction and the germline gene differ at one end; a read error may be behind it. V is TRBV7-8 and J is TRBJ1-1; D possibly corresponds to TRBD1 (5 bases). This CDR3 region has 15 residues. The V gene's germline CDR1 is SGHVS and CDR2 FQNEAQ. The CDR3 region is CASSSRHGGDTEAFF. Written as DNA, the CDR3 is TGTGCAAGCAGCAGCCGTCATGGGGGTGACACTGAAGCTTTCTTT.

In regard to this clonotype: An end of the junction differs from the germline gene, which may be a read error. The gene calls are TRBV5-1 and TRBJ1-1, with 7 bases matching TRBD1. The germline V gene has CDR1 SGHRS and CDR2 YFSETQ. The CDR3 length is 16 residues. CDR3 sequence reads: CASSPHPTGMNPEAFF. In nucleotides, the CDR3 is TGCGCCAGCAGCCCACATCCGACAGGGATGAACCCTGAAGCTTTCTTT.

As DNA, the CDR3 is TGTGCCAGCAGTTCTGTAGTGCGCTCCTACAATGAGCAGTTCTTC. Its protein is CASSSVVRSYNEQFF. The V gene is TRBV12-3 or TRBV12-4, the J gene TRBJ2-1; no firm D call. V lost 4 bases and J 0 bases, leaving 10 bases between the germline ends. The CDR3 runs to 15 residues.

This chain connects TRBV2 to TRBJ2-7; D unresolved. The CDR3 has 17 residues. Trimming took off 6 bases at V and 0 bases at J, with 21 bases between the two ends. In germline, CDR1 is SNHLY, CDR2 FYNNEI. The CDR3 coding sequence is TGTGCCAGCAGGGGCAGGTCGCCACCCCTTTACTCCTACGAGCAGTACTTC. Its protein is CASRGRSPPLYSYEQYF.

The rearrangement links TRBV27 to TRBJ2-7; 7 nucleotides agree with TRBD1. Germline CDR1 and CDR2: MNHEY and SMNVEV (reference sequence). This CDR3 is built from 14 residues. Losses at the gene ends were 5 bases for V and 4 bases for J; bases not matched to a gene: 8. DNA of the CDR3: TGTGCCAGCAGTCACGGACAGGTGGGATACGAGCAGTACTTC. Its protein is CASSHGQVGYEQYF.

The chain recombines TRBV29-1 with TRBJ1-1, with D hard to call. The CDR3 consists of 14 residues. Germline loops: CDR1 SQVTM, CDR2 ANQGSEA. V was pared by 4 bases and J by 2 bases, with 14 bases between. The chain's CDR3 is CSVVLRGRNTEAFF. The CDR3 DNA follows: TGCAGCGTTGTTTTGCGCGGCCGTAACACTGAAGCTTTCTTT.

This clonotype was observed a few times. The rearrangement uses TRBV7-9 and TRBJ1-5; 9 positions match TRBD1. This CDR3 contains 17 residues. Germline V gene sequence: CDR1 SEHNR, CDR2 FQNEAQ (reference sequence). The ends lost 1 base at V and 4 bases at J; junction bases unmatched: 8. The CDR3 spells CASSLDVSGTGNQPQHF. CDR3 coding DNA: TGTGCCAGCAGCTTAGACGTTTCCGGGACAGGGAATCAGCCCCAGCATTTT. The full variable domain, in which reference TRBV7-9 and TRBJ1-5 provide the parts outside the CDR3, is DTGVSQNPRHKITKRGQNVTFRCDPISEHNRLYWYRQTLGQGPEFLTYFQNEAQLEKSRLLSDRFSAERPKGSFSTLEIQRTEQGDSAMYLCASSLDVSGTGNQPQHFGDGTRLSIL.

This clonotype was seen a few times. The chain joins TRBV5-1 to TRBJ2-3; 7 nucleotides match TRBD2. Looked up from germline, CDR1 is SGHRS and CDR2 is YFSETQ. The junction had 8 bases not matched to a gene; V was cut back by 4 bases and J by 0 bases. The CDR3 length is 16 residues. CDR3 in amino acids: CASSRGVGDSTDTQYF. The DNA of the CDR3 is TGCGCCAGCAGCCGGGGGGTCGGGGACAGCACAGATACGCAGTATTTT.

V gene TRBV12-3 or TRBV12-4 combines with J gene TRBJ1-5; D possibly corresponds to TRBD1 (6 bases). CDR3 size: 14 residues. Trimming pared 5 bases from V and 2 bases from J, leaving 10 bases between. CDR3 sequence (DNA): TGTGCCAGCAGTCACCGACAGGGCAATCAGCCCCAGCATTTT. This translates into CASSHRQGNQPQHF.

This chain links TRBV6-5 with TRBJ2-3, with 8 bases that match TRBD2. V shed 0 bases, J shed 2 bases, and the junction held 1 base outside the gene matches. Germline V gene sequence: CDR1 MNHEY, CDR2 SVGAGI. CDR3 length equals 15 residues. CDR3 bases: TGTGCCAGCAGTTACTCGGGACTAGTCACAGATACGCAGTATTTT. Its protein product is CASSYSGLVTDTQYF.

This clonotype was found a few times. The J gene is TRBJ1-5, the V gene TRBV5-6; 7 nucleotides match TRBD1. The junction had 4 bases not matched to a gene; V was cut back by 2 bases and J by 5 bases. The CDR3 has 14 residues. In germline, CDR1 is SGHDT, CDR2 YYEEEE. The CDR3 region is CASSLDREDQPQHF. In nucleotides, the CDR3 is TGTGCCAGCAGCTTAGACAGGGAGGATCAGCCCCAGCATTTT.

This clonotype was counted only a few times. DNA of the CDR3: TGTGCCAGCAGCGGGACTAGCGACTCCTACAATGAGCAGTTCTTC. Translating it yields CASSGTSDSYNEQFF. This sequence joins TRBV5-5 and TRBJ2-1, with 10 positions matching TRBD2. The length of the CDR3 is 15 residues. V shed 4 bases, J shed 0 bases, and the junction held 1 base outside the gene matches. Germline CDR1 is SGHKS and CDR2 is YYEKEE (reference sequence).

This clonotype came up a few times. The CDR3: CASSLASGAGEQFF. CDR3 nucleotides: TGTGCCAGCAGCTTAGCTTCGGGAGCGGGTGAGCAGTTCTTC. The gene calls are TRBV11-1 and TRBJ2-1; perhaps TRBD2 as D (6 bases). V dropped 0 bases and J dropped 9 bases, with 12 bases sitting between them. CDR1 and CDR2 (germline): SGHAT, FQDESV (reference sequence). The CDR3 covers 14 residues. Looking up the rest from reference TRBV11-1 and TRBJ2-1 gives the full variable domain: EAEVAQSPRYKITEKSQAVAFWCDPISGHATLYWYRQILGQGPELLVQFQDESVVDDSQLPKDRFSAERLKGVDSTLKIQPAELGDSAMYLCASSLASGAGEQFFGPGTRLTVL.

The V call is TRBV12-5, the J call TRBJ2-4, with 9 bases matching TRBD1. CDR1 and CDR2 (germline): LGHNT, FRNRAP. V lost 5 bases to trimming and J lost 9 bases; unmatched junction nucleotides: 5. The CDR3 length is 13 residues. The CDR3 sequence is CASGPGQGTIQYF. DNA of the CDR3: TGTGCTAGTGGTCCGGGACAGGGAACCATTCAGTACTTC.

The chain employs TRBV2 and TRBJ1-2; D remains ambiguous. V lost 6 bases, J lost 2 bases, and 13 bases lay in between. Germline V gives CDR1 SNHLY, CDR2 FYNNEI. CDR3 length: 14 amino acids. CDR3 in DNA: TGTGCCAGCAGCCCGACTGGGAAAAACTATGGCTACACCTTC. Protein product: CASSPTGKNYGYTF.

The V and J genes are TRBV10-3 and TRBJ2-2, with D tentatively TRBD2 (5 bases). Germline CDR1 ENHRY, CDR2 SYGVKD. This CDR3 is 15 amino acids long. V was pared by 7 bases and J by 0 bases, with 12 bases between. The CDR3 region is CAIMNTRANTGELFF. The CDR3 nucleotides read TGTGCCATCATGAATACGCGGGCGAACACCGGGGAGCTGTTTTTT.

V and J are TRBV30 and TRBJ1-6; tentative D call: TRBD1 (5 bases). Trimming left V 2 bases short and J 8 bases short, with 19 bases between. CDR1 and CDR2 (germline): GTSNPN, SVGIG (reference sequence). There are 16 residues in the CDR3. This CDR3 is CAWSPMIGASDSPLHF. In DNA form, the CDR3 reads TGTGCCTGGAGTCCGATGATCGGGGCGTCAGATTCACCCCTCCACTTT.

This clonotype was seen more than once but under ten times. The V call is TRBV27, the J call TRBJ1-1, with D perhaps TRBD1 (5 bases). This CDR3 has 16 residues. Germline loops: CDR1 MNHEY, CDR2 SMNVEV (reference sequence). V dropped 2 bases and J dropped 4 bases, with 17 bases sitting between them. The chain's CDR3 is CASSLIGVRESTEAFF. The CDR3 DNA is TGTGCCAGCAGTTTAATAGGGGTCAGGGAGTCCACTGAAGCTTTCTTT.

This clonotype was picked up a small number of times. The CDR3 sequence is CASSSGQATIPLNQPQHF. The DNA of the CDR3 is TGTGCCAGCAGTTCGGGACAGGCTACCATCCCCCTAAATCAGCCCCAGCATTTT. The chain carries TRBV6-4 and TRBJ1-5; 8 nucleotides line up with TRBD1. Germline V lookup: CDR1 MRHNA, CDR2 SNTAGT. With 5 bases clipped from V and 4 bases from J, the junction kept 16 bases outside the gene matches. The CDR3 is made up of 18 amino acids.

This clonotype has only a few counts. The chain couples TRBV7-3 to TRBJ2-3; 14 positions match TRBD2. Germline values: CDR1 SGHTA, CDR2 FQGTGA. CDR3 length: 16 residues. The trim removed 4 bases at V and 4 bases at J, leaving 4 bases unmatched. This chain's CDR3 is CASSYGLAGGSDTQYF. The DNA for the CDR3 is TGTGCCAGCAGCTACGGACTAGCGGGGGGCTCAGATACGCAGTATTTT.